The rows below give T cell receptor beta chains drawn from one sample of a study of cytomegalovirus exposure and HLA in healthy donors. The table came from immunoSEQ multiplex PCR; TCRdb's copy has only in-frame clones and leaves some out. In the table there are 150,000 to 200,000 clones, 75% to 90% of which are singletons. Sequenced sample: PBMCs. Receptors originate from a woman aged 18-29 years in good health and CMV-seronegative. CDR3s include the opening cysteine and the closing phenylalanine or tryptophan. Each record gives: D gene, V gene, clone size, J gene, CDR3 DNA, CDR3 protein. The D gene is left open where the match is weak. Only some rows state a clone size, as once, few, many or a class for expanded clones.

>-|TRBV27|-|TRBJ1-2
TGTGCCAGCAGGAGAGGACGGGAAGCTAACTATGGCTACACCTTC
CASRRGREANYGYTF
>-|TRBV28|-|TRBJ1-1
TGTGCCAGTAGCTTAGGTACTGAGGCTTTCTTT
CASSLGTEAFF
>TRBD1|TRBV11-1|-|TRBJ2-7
TGTGCCAGCAGCGGCACCGGGACAGCCGTGCGCGAGCAGTACTTC
CASSGTGTAVREQYF
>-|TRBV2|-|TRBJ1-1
TGTGCCAGCAAGAAGGACAGCTCAAAGAACACTGAAGCTTTCTTT
CASKKDSSKNTEAFF
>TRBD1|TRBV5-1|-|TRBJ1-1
TGCGCCAGCAGCTTGGAAAAGGGGGCCACTGAAGCTTTCTTT
CASSLEKGATEAFF
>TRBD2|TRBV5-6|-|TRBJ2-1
TGTGCCAGCAGCCTAAGCCTTACCGGGACTAGCGGGAATGAGCAGTTCTTC
CASSLSLTGTSGNEQFF
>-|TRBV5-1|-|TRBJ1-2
TGCGCCAGCAGCCTAAATCCGTCAGGGGCGATTACCTATGGCTACACCTTC
CASSLNPSGAITYGYTF
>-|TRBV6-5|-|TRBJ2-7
TGTGCCAGCAGTTCTCCAGGGATATCCTACGAGCAGTACTTC
CASSSPGISYEQYF
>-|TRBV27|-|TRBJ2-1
TGTGCCAGCAGTTTAAACCCCCGGGGTGAGCAGTTCTTC
CASSLNPRGEQFF
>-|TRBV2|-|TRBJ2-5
TGTGCCAGCAGTGAATTTGGGGCGAGAAAGAAAGAGACCCAGTACTTC
CASSEFGARKKETQYF
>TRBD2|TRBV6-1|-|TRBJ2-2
TGTGCCAGCAGTGAACTTCATAGCGGGAGTTTTGGCGGGGAGCTGTTTTTT
CASSELHSGSFGGELFF
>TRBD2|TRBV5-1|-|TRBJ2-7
TGCGCCAGCAGCTCTGGACTAGCGGGAGACGAGCAGTACTTC
CASSSGLAGDEQYF
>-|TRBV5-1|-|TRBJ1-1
TGCGCCAGCAGCGGGGGGGGCTGGAACACTGAAGCTTTCTTT
CASSGGGWNTEAFF
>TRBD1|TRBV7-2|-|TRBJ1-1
TGTGCCAGCAGCTCCGGACAGGGGATGAACACTGAAGCTTTCTTT
CASSSGQGMNTEAFF
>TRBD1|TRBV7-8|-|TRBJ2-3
TGTGCCAGCAGCCCCTTGACAGGGGGTTGGGATACGCAGTATTTT
CASSPLTGGWDTQYF
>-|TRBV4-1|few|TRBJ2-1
TGCGCCAGCAGCCCGGGACTCAGCTCCTACAATGAGCAGTTCTTC
CASSPGLSSYNEQFF
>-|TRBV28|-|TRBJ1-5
TGTGCCAGTTCACTCCTGGACAGCCGAGGGCCCCAGCATTTT
CASSLLDSRGPQHF
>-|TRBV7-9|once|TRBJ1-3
TGTGCCAGCAGCTTACAGGCCTTCTCTGGAAACACCATATATTTT
CASSLQAFSGNTIYF
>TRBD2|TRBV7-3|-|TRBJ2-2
TGTGCCAGCAGCTTAACGGCGGGAGCTAACACCGGGGAGCTGTTTTTT
CASSLTAGANTGELFF
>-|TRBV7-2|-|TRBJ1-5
TGTGCCAGCAGCACTTCCAGCAATCAGCCCCAGCATTTT
CASSTSSNQPQHF
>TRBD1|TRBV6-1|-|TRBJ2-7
TGTGCCAGCAGAACCGGGACAGGGGTCGACGAGCAGTACTTC
CASRTGTGVDEQYF
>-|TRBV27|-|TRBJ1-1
TGTGCCAGCAGATCCGGGACATTGAACACTGAAGCTTTCTTT
CASRSGTLNTEAFF
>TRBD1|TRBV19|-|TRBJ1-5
TGTGCCAGTAGTATAGGGGGACAGCGACATCAGCCCCAGCATTTT
CASSIGGQRHQPQHF
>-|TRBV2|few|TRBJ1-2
TGTGCCAGCAGTCCTCGGGGACTAACCGCCTATGGCTACACCTTC
CASSPRGLTAYGYTF
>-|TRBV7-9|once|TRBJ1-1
TGTGCCAGCAGCTTAGCAATGGGCTGGACTGAAGCTTTCTTT
CASSLAMGWTEAFF
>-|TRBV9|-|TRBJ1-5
TGTGCCAGCAGCGGCGGGGGGGGAAATCAGCCCCAGCATTTT
CASSGGGGNQPQHF
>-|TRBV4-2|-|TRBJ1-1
TGTGCCAGCAGCCAAGAGCCTGGGGGGACCACTGAAGCTTTCTTT
CASSQEPGGTTEAFF
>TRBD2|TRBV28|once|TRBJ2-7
TGTGCCAGCAGTCTCACGGGACTAGCGGACTCCTACGAGCAGTACTTC
CASSLTGLADSYEQYF
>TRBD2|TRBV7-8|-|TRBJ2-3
TGTGCCAGCAGCTTAGATGCGGGGGAGAGGGATACGCAGTATTTT
CASSLDAGERDTQYF
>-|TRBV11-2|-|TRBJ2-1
TGTGCCAGCAGCTTAGCCGTCGGGTACAATGAGCAGTTCTTC
CASSLAVGYNEQFF
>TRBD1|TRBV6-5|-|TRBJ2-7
TGTGCCAGCAGTTACTCGGGACAGCCCTCCTACGAGCAGTACTTC
CASSYSGQPSYEQYF
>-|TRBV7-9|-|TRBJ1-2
TGTGCCAGCAGCTTAGCCGGCGGTAGAGCCGGCTACACCTTC
CASSLAGGRAGYTF
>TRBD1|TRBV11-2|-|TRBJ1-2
TGTGCCAGCAGCTTAGGGACAGGGCTGTCCGCTGCGGACACCTTC
CASSLGTGLSAADTF
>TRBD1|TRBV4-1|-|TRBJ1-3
TGCGCCAGCAGCCAACTCCGACTCAGGGGGGTAGGAAACACCATATATTTT
CASSQLRLRGVGNTIYF
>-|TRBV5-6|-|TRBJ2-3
TGTGCCAGCAGAAACACAGGGAGGGGAGGTACGCAGTATTTT
CASRNTGRGGTQYF
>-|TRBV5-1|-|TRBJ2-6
TGCGCCAGCAGCTTGAACAGTTTGTTTGGGGCCAACGTCCTGACTTTC
CASSLNSLFGANVLTF
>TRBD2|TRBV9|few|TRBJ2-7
TGTGCCAGCAGCGGAATTAGCGGGGGATGGCAGTACTTC
CASSGISGGWQYF
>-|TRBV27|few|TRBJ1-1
TGTGCCAGCAGTTTATATGTGGCAGGGGATGGGAACACTGAAGCTTTCTTT
CASSLYVAGDGNTEAFF
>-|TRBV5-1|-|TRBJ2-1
TGCGCCAGCAGCCCCGTGAGCACCTCCTACAATGAGCAGTTCTTC
CASSPVSTSYNEQFF
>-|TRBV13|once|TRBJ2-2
TGTGCCAGCAGCTTAGGCCTAACAGGCGACCCCGGGGAGCTGTTTTTT
CASSLGLTGDPGELFF
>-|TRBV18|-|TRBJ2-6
TGTGCCAGCTCGCTAGCTGCTGGGGCCAACGTCCTGACTTTC
CASSLAAGANVLTF
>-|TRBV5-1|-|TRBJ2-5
TGCGCCAGCAGACCCCCTGTGGTCAGCGGGACCCAGTACTTC
CASRPPVVSGTQYF
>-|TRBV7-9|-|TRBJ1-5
TGTGCCAGCAGCTTGGGGGGGCCCAATCAGCCCCAGCATTTT
CASSLGGPNQPQHF
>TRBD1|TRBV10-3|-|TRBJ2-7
TGTGCCATCAGGGACTTCGGGACAGAGCTTGGCTACGAGCAGTACTTC
CAIRDFGTELGYEQYF
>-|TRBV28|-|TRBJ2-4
TGTGCCAGCAGTCCCCTATCTATCCTAGCCAAAAACATTCAGTACTTC
CASSPLSILAKNIQYF
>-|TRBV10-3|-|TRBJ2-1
TGTGCCATCAGAACAGAAAACCAAAGGAGGGGCCATGAGCAGTTCTTC
CAIRTENQRRGHEQFF
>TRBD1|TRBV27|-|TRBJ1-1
TGTGCCAGCAGTTTATATCCAGGGGGCACTGAAGCTTTCTTT
CASSLYPGGTEAFF
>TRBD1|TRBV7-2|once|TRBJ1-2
TGTGCCAGCAGCTTAGCAGGGACAGTCAACTATGGCTACACCTTC
CASSLAGTVNYGYTF
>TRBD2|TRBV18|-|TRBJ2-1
TGTGCCAGCTCACCCGATATGGGACTAGCGGGGAATGAGCAGTTCTTC
CASSPDMGLAGNEQFF
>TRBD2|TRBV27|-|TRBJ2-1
TGTGCCAGCAGTGGTTGGACTAGCGGGGGGGAAGGTGAGCAGTTCTTC
CASSGWTSGGEGEQFF
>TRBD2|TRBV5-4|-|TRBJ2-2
TGTGCCAGCAGCCAGAAACTAGCGGGGATGTCTGGGGAGCTGTTTTTT
CASSQKLAGMSGELFF